A single sample gave rise to the 15 T cell receptor beta chains below, sequenced in a study of blood T cell repertoires in COVID-19. The table came from immunoSEQ multiplex PCR; TCRdb's copy has only in-frame clones and leaves some out. In the table there are under 400,000 clones, around 88% of which are singletons. Input material: peripheral blood. The source is a woman aged 30 to 39 with COVID-19, enrolled during active disease.

This chain's CDR3 is CASSLAVDQPQHF. CDR3 DNA sequence: TGCGCCAGCAGCTTGGCGGTTGATCAGCCCCAGCATTTT. The rearrangement links TRBV5-1 to TRBJ1-5; no reliable D call. CDR1 is SGHRS, CDR2 YFSETQ, per germline. CDR3 length: 13 residues. V shed 0 bases and J shed 5 bases, with 6 bases lying between them.

The V gene is TRBV27, the J gene TRBJ1-2, with TRBD1 matching over 7 bases. This CDR3 comprises 13 residues. The ends lost 5 bases at V and 4 bases at J; junction bases unmatched: 4. Germline V gives CDR1 MNHEY, CDR2 SMNVEV (reference sequence). The CDR3 nucleotides are TGTGCCAGCAGTCTCACAGGGGCCTATGGCTACACCTTC. The encoded protein is CASSLTGAYGYTF.

This clone was picked up a small number of times. V usage is TRBV14 and J usage is TRBJ1-2, with unresolved D. Trimming shortened V by 0 bases and J by 0 bases, and 5 bases separated the two germline ends. Germline assignment: CDR1 SGHDN and CDR2 FVKESK. The CDR3 length is 14 residues. The CDR3 bases are TGTGCCAGCAGCCAAGAATCCTCTAACTATGGCTACACCTTC. This translates into CASSQESSNYGYTF.

The chain carries TRBV11-3 and TRBJ2-5; TRBD2 agrees at 9 bases. V gave up 1 base and J gave up 5 bases; unmatched junction bases: 8. The CDR3 has 16 amino acids. The V gene's germline CDR1 is SGHNT and CDR2 YENEEA. Written as DNA, the CDR3 is TGTGCCAGCAGCTTAGGATTCGTAGCGGGGGTGGAGACCCAGTACTTC. Translation: CASSLGFVAGVETQYF.

J is TRBJ1-2 and V is TRBV27, with D possibly TRBD1 on 5 matching bases. This CDR3 is 14 amino acids long. Trimming left V 4 bases short and J 3 bases short, with 12 bases between. In germline, CDR1 is MNHEY, CDR2 SMNVEV (reference sequence). The CDR3 DNA sequence: TGTGCCAGCAGTTCCTACCAGGGATACTATGGCTACACCTTC. Its translation: CASSSYQGYYGYTF.

The chain couples TRBV7-9 to TRBJ2-1, with D perhaps matching TRBD1 (6 bases). CDR3 length: 12 amino acids. The V gene lost 5 bases and the J gene lost 8 bases, with 10 bases spanning the gap. CDR1 SEHNR and CDR2 FQNEAQ come from the germline V gene (reference sequence). DNA of the CDR3: TGTGCCAGCAGCATCCAGGGGTATGAGCAGTTCTTC. Translating gives CASSIQGYEQFF.

The genes are TRBV19 and TRBJ1-4, with no clear D. V lost 6 bases, J lost 10 bases, and 12 bases lay in between. The CDR3 runs to 12 residues. Germline CDR1 and CDR2: LNHDA and SQIVND (reference sequence). CDR3 sequence: CASSRLGRKLFF. The CDR3 bases are TGTGCCAGTAGCAGACTTGGGAGAAAACTGTTTTTT.

The V and J genes are TRBV27 and TRBJ2-2; maybe TRBD1 (5 bases). The length of the CDR3 is 11 residues. CDR1 and CDR2 (germline): MNHEY, SMNVEV (reference sequence). With 5 bases removed from V and 7 bases from J, the gap between germline ends came to 5 bases. In DNA, the CDR3 is TGTGCCAGCAGTCAGGGCGGGGAGCTGTTTTTT. Residues: CASSQGGELFF.

The chain joins TRBV6-5 to TRBJ1-6, with a possible D match to TRBD1 (6 bases). Trimming cost V 2 bases and J 6 bases, with 11 bases left between them. Germline values: CDR1 MNHEY, CDR2 SVGAGI. The CDR3 has 15 amino acids. The CDR3 coding sequence is TGTGCCAGCAGTTACCTGGACAGCCTTAATTCACCCCTCCACTTT. Its protein product is CASSYLDSLNSPLHF.

The V call is TRBV2, the J call TRBJ1-1, with D perhaps TRBD1 (5 bases). The germline gives CDR1 SNHLY, CDR2 FYNNEI. With 6 bases removed from V and 5 bases from J, the gap between germline ends came to 13 bases. The CDR3 length is 13 residues. CDR3 amino acids: CASRGTRRTEAFF. CDR3 DNA: TGTGCCAGCAGAGGGACTCGTAGGACTGAAGCTTTCTTT.

This clone appeared once. The same CDR3 can be traced to other DNA sequences in this sample. CDR3 nucleotides: TGCAGCGTTGGACAGGGGGTTAACTATGGCTACACCTTC. Its translation: CSVGQGVNYGYTF. The V gene is TRBV29-1, the J gene TRBJ1-2, with 9 bases matching TRBD1. There are 13 residues in the CDR3. Trimming removed 4 bases from V and 1 base from J; junction bases left unmatched: 1. Per the germline V gene, CDR1 is SQVTM and CDR2 is ANQGSEA.

This clone was detected only once. The chain carries TRBV24-1 and TRBJ1-1; 8 nucleotides agree with TRBD1. J lost 0 bases, V lost 7 bases, and 3 bases had no gene match. The germline V gene encodes CDR1 KGHDR and CDR2 SFDVKD. The CDR3 has 14 amino acids. In DNA form, the CDR3 reads TGTGCCACCAGGAGGACAGGGATGAACACTGAAGCTTTCTTT. Amino acids: CATRRTGMNTEAFF.

The V call is TRBV30, the J call TRBJ2-1; 8 bases match TRBD2. Trimming cost V 7 bases and J 0 bases; bases outside gene matches: 5. Germline lookup yields CDR1 GTSNPN and CDR2 SVGIG (reference sequence). CDR3 length equals 14 residues. The CDR3, as DNA: TGTGCCTCGGAGCGGGGGAGCTCCTACAATGAGCAGTTCTTC. This gives the protein CASERGSSYNEQFF.

The chain combines TRBV27 with TRBJ1-2; possible D gene TRBD1, 6 bases. Per the germline V gene, CDR1 is MNHEY and CDR2 is SMNVEV (reference sequence). With 2 bases removed from V and 0 bases from J, the gap between germline ends came to 10 bases. This CDR3 has 15 residues. CDR3 amino acids: CASSLIQGANYGYTF. The CDR3 region has the DNA TGTGCCAGCAGTTTAATACAGGGAGCTAACTATGGCTACACCTTC.

This clone appeared a single time. This chain joins TRBV7-9 and TRBJ1-2; 11 bases agree with TRBD1. Germline V gives CDR1 SEHNR, CDR2 FQNEAQ (reference sequence). The CDR3 runs to 15 residues. V lost 3 bases to trimming and J lost 3 bases; unmatched junction nucleotides: 3. The CDR3 sequence is CASSLDRGRDYGYTF. DNA of the CDR3: TGTGCCAGCAGCTTGGACAGGGGGCGAGACTATGGCTACACCTTC. The full variable domain, rest sourced from reference TRBV7-9 and TRBJ1-2, is DTGVSQNPRHKITKRGQNVTFRCDPISEHNRLYWYRQTLGQGPEFLTYFQNEAQLEKSRLLSDRFSAERPKGSFSTLEIQRTEQGDSAMYLCASSLDRGRDYGYTFGSGTRLTVV.